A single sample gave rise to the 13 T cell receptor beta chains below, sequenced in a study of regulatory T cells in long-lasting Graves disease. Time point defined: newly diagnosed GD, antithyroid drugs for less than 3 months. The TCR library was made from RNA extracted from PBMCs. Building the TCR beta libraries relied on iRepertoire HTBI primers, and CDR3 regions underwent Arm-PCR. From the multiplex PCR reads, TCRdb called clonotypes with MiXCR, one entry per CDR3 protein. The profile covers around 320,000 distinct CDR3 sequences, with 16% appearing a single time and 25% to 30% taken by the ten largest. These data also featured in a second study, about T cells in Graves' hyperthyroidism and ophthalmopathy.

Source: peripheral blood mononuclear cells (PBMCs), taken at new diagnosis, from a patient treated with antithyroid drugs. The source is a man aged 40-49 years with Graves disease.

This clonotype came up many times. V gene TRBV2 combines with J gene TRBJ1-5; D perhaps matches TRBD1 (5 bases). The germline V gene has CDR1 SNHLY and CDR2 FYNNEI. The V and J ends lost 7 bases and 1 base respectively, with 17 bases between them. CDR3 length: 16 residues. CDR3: CASTLVGGGSNQPQHF. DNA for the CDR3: TGTGCCAGCACCCTAGTCGGGGGGGGGAGCAATCAGCCCCAGCATTTT.

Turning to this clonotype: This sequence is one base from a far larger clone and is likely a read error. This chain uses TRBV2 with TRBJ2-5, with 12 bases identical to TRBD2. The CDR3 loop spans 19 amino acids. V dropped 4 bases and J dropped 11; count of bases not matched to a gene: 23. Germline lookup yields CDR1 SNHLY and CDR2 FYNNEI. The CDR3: CASSVFLAGGGSSYNEQYF. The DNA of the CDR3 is TGTGCCAGCAGTGTCTTCCTAGCGGGGGGGGGCAGCTCCTACAATGAGCAGTACTTC.

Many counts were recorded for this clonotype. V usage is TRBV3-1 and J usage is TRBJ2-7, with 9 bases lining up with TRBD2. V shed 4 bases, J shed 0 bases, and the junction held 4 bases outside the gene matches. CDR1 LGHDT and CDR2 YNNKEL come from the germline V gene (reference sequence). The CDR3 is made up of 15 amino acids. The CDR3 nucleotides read TGTGCCAGCAGCCTTTCTAGCGGGGCCTCCTACGAGCAGTACTTC. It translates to CASSLSSGASYEQYF.

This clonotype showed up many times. The CDR3 here is CSAREGLAGRNEQFF. The CDR3 DNA sequence: TGCAGTGCTAGAGAGGGACTAGCGGGGCGAAATGAGCAGTTCTTC. The V gene is TRBV20-1, the J gene TRBJ2-1; 13 bases fit TRBD2. Germline V CDR1 and CDR2: DFQATT, SNEGSKA (reference sequence). V shed 0 bases and J 7 bases; nucleotides not matched to a gene: 3. This CDR3 comprises 15 residues.

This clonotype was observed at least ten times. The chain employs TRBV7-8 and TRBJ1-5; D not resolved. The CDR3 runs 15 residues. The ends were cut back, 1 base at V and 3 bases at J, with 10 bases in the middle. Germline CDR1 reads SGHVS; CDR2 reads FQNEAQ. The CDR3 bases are TGTGCCAGCAGCTTAGTCCCGGGAATCAATCAGCCCCAGCATTTT. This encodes CASSLVPGINQPQHF. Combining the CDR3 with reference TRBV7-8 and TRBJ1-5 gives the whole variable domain GAGVSQSPRYKVAKRGQDVALRCDPISGHVSLFWYQQALGQGPEFLTYFQNEAQLDKSGLPSDRFFAERPEGSVSTLKIQRTQQEDSAVYLCASSLVPGINQPQHFGDGTRLSIL.

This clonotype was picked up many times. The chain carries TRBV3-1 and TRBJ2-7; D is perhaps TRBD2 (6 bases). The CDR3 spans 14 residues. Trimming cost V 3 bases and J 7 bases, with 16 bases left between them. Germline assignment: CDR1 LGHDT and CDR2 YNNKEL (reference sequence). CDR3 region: CASSHGGATREQYF. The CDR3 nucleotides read TGTGCCAGCAGCCACGGCGGGGCCACTCGGGAGCAGTACTTC.

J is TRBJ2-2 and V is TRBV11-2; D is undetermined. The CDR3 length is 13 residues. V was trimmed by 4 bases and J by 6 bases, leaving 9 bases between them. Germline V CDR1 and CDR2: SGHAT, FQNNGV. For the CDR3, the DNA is TGTGCCAGCAGCTCGGACGCCCCCGGGGAGCTGTTTTTT. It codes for CASSSDAPGELFF.

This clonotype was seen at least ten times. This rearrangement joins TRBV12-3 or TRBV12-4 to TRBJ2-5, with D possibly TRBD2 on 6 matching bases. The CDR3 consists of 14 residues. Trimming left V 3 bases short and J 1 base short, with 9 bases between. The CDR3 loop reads CASSFKEGQETQYF. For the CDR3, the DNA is TGTGCCAGCAGTTTTAAGGAGGGCCAAGAGACCCAGTACTTC.

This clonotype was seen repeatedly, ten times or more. The CDR3 loop is CASSPTGFYSNQPQHF. Written as DNA, the CDR3 is TGTGCCAGCAGTCCTACGGGTTTCTATAGCAATCAGCCCCAGCATTTT. The rearrangement joins TRBV28 to TRBJ1-5; D ambiguous. Trimming took off 5 bases at V and 0 bases at J, with 14 bases between the two ends. CDR3 length: 16 residues. Germline V gives CDR1 MDHEN, CDR2 SYDVKM.

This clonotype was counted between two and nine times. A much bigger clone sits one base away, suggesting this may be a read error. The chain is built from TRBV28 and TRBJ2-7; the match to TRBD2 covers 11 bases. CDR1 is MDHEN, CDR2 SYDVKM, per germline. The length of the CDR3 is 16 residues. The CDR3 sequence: CASGLILTSGTDEQYF. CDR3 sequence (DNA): TGTGCCAGCGGTTTGATCCTGACTAGCGGGACCGACGAGCAGTACTTC.

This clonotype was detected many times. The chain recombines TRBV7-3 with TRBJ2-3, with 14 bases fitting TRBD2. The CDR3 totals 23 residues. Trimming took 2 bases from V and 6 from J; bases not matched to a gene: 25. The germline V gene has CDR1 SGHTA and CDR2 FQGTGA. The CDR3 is CASSLRLGAGATPGLAGEDTQYF. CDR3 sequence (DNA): TGTGCCAGCAGCTTACGGCTAGGGGCAGGGGCAACCCCGGGACTAGCGGGGGAGGATACGCAGTATTTT.

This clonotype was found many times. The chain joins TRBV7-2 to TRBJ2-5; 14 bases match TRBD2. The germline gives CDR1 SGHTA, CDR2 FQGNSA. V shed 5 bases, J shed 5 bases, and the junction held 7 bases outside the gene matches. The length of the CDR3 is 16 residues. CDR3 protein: CASSPGLAGGAETQYF. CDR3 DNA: TGTGCCAGCAGCCCCGGACTAGCGGGGGGTGCGGAGACCCAGTACTTC.

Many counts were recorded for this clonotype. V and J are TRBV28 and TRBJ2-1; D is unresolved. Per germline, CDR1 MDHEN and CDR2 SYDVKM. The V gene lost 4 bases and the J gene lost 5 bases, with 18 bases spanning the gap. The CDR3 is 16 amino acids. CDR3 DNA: TGTGCCAGCAGTTCCCTTACCGGGTTTGGGGACAATGAGCAGTTCTTC. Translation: CASSSLTGFGDNEQFF. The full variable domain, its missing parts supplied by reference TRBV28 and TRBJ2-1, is DVKVTQSSRYLVKRTGEKVFLECVQDMDHENMFWYRQDPGLGLRLIYFSYDVKMKEKGDIPEGYSVSREKKERFSLILESASTNQTSMYLCASSSLTGFGDNEQFFGPGTRLTVL.